This TCR beta chain emerged from a study of blood T cell repertoires in COVID-19. The CDR3 is 15 residues long. CDR1 and CDR2 from the germline V gene are MNHEY and SVGAGI. The V gene lost 6 bases and the J gene lost 3 bases, with 17 bases spanning the gap. Authors' processing steps: Reference gene primer amplification in the assay estimated nucleated cell counts. The data were produced by immunoSEQ multiplex PCR, yet TCRdb's version contains in-frame clones alone and is incomplete. V, J and clone size reflect that table, while D and trimming were determined from the DNA. The repertoire includes about 80,000 clones, roughly 89% of them detected once, and over 1.5% sits in the top ten.

Sequenced material: peripheral blood. The source of this sequence is a woman aged 45-60 years in a cohort sampled during active COVID-19. The rearrangement joins TRBV6-5 to TRBJ1-1; no reliable D call. CDR3 region: CASSRAGALDTEAFF. In DNA, the CDR3 is TGTGCCAGCAGCCGGGCGGGAGCCCTGGACACTGAAGCTTTCTTT.